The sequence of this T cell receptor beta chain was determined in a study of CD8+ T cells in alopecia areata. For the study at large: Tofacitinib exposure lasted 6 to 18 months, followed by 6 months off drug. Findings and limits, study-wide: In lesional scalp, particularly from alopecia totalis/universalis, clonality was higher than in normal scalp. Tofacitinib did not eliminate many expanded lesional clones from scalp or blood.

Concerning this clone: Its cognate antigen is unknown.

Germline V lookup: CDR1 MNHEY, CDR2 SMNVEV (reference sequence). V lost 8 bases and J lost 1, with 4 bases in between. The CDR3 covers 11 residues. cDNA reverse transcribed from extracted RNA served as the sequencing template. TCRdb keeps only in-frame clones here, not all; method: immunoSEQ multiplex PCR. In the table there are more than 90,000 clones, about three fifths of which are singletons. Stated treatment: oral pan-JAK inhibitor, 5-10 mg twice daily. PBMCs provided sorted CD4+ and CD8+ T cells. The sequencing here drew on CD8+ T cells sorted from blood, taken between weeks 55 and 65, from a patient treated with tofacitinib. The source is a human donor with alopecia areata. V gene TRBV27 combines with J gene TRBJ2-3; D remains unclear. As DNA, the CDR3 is TGTGCCAGCCGGCGCACAGATACGCAGTATTTT. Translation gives CASRRTDTQYF.